The rows below give T cell receptor beta chains drawn from one sample of a study of T cell responses to AZD1222 COVID-19 vaccine. Clones were read by immunoSEQ multiplex PCR, and TCRdb kept only the in-frame ones, dropping some. The sample shows tens of thousands of clones, about 83% of them seen only once. Sequences were derived from peripheral blood, sampled on day 0 of AZD1222 vaccination. Receptors were obtained from an adult in good health. CDR3s include the opening cysteine and the closing phenylalanine or tryptophan. D genes are given only for firm matches. Some rows have no size entry. The others give once, few or many, or a class for an expanded clone.

d_gene	abundance	len	j_gene	v_gene	CDR3aa	CDR3nt
.	few	21	TRBJ2-2	TRBV28	CASSYHYPGLETYANTGELFF	TGTGCCAGCAGTTACCACTATCCTGGACTCGAGACTTACGCGAACACCGGGGAGCTGTTTTTT
TRBD2	.	14	TRBJ2-4	TRBV5-1	CASSPRELQNIQYF	TGCGCCAGCAGCCCGCGGGAGTTGCAAAACATTCAGTACTTC
TRBD1	.	16	TRBJ1-5	TRBV12-5	CASGLVTGGINQPQHF	TGTGCTAGTGGTTTGGTAACAGGGGGCATCAATCAGCCCCAGCATTTT
.	.	13	TRBJ1-1	TRBV18	CASSPTSQIEAFF	TGTGCCAGCTCACCTACTAGCCAGATTGAAGCTTTCTTT
TRBD1	.	16	TRBJ2-4	TRBV6-5	CASNYLRGPDKNIQYF	TGTGCCAGCAATTATCTCAGGGGGCCCGACAAAAACATTCAGTACTTC
TRBD2	.	14	TRBJ2-7	TRBV6-2/TRBV6-3	CASSSKRGGQEQYF	TGTGCCAGCAGTTCGAAGCGGGGGGGTCAGGAGCAGTACTTC
.	.	17	TRBJ1-4	TRBV19	CASSTRQRPTTNEKLFF	TGTGCCAGTAGTACCCGACAGAGACCGACAACTAATGAAAAACTGTTTTTT
TRBD2	.	16	TRBJ2-1	TRBV7-3	CASSLRGAGGGDEQFF	TGTGCCAGCAGCCTCAGGGGTGCGGGGGGCGGAGATGAGCAGTTCTTC
.	once	15	TRBJ1-3	TRBV6-5	CASSLQGGPGNTIYF	TGTGCCAGCAGCTTACAAGGGGGACCAGGAAACACCATATATTTT
TRBD2	.	14	TRBJ2-2	TRBV10-3	CAMLAGELTGELFF	TGTGCCATGCTAGCGGGAGAGCTAACCGGGGAGCTGTTTTTT
TRBD2	.	17	TRBJ2-7	TRBV5-4	CASSKGLAGVSSYEQYF	TGTGCCAGCAGCAAAGGACTAGCGGGGGTTTCCTCCTACGAGCAGTACTTC
TRBD2	.	18	TRBJ2-1	TRBV6-2/TRBV6-3	CASSTPLAGSLQYNEQFF	TGTGCCAGCAGTACCCCCTTAGCGGGATCTCTCCAGTACAATGAGCAGTTCTTC
TRBD2	.	15	TRBJ2-7	TRBV19	CASSPAGLAGHEQYF	TGTGCCAGTAGTCCCGCGGGACTAGCGGGCCACGAGCAGTACTTC
TRBD1	.	18	TRBJ2-1	TRBV27	CASSLLYGLQGEPNEQFF	TGTGCCAGCAGTTTACTTTATGGTTTACAGGGGGAGCCGAATGAGCAGTTCTTC
TRBD1	.	13	TRBJ2-3	TRBV29-1	CSVEQGAVDTQYF	TGCAGCGTTGAACAGGGGGCGGTAGATACGCAGTATTTT
.	.	14	TRBJ1-6	TRBV30	CACPKRSYNSPLHF	TGTGCCTGCCCGAAGAGGTCCTATAATTCACCCCTCCACTTT
TRBD1	.	15	TRBJ1-1	TRBV3-1/TRBV3-2	CASSHHGTENTEAFF	TGTGCCAGCAGCCACCACGGGACAGAGAACACTGAAGCTTTCTTT
.	.	13	TRBJ2-7	TRBV24-1	CATSAQGSYEQYF	TGTGCCACCAGTGCCCAGGGTTCCTACGAGCAGTACTTC
.	.	15	TRBJ2-6	TRBV5-4	CASSSPASGANVLTF	TGTGCCAGCAGCTCTCCGGCCTCTGGGGCCAACGTCCTGACTTTC
.	.	14	TRBJ2-7	TRBV7-9	CASSLAGAGESGYF	TGTGCCAGCAGCTTAGCCGGGGCAGGGGAATCGGGGTACTTC
.	few	15	TRBJ2-2	TRBV11-3	CASSLSWGTTGELFF	TGTGCCAGCAGCTTAAGTTGGGGAACCACCGGGGAGCTGTTTTTT
.	once	14	TRBJ1-5	TRBV6-1	CASSEAGRARAQHF	TGTGCCAGCAGTGAAGCGGGTCGTGCCAGGGCCCAGCATTTT
.	few	12	TRBJ2-7	TRBV6-6	CASSYLGTEQYF	TGTGCCAGCAGTTATCTAGGCACCGAGCAGTACTTC
TRBD2	.	14	TRBJ2-1	TRBV5-1	CASSLSLAGNEQFF	TGCGCCAGCAGCTTGAGTCTAGCGGGAAATGAGCAGTTCTTC
TRBD1	.	15	TRBJ1-4	TRBV28	CASSLSPGQNEKLFF	TGTGCCAGCAGTTTATCCCCGGGACAGAATGAAAAACTGTTTTTT
.	.	16	TRBJ1-2	TRBV6-2/TRBV6-3	CASIPGGEPPNYGYTF	TGTGCCAGCATCCCCGGGGGGGAGCCTCCTAACTATGGCTACACCTTC
TRBD2	once	15	TRBJ2-3	TRBV2	CASSEGGSGTDTQYF	TGTGCCAGCAGTGAGGGCGGGAGCGGCACAGATACGCAGTATTTT
.	.	16	TRBJ2-1	TRBV3-1/TRBV3-2	CASSHPKRGIGNEQFF	TGTGCCAGCAGCCATCCAAAGAGGGGGATCGGAAATGAGCAGTTCTTC
.	.	14	TRBJ2-7	TRBV28	CASSSLADSYEQYF	TGTGCCAGCAGTTCCTTAGCGGACTCCTACGAGCAGTACTTC
.	.	13	TRBJ2-5	TRBV3-1/TRBV3-2	CASSQAGLGAQYF	TGTGCCAGCAGCCAGGCAGGGCTGGGGGCCCAGTACTTC
TRBD1	.	14	TRBJ1-4	TRBV19	CASSRTGGLEKLFF	TGTGCCAGTAGTCGGACAGGGGGGCTGGAAAAACTGTTTTTT
.	.	13	TRBJ2-1	TRBV11-2	CASSSSSSNEQFF	TGTGCCAGCAGCTCATCTTCGTCCAATGAGCAGTTCTTC
.	.	12	TRBJ1-1	TRBV28	CASSLWGNEAFF	TGTGCCAGCAGTTTATGGGGTAATGAAGCTTTCTTT
TRBD1	.	14	TRBJ1-5	TRBV19	CASSQVQGGQPQHF	TGTGCCAGTAGTCAGGTTCAGGGGGGACAGCCCCAGCATTTT
.	.	16	TRBJ2-3	TRBV27	CASSLFRSGITDTQYF	TGTGCCAGCAGTTTATTCCGATCAGGAATCACAGATACGCAGTATTTT
TRBD1	.	15	TRBJ2-7	TRBV6-1	CASSERQGAWYEQYF	TGTGCCAGCAGTGAACGCCAGGGGGCATGGTACGAGCAGTACTTC
TRBD1	.	15	TRBJ2-6	TRBV2	CASSPTGVGANVLTF	TGTGCCAGCAGTCCTACAGGGGTTGGGGCCAACGTCCTGACTTTC
TRBD2	.	18	TRBJ2-3	TRBV3-1/TRBV3-2	CASSQGLLAGGYTDTQYF	TGTGCCAGCAGCCAAGGTCTGCTAGCGGGGGGGTACACAGATACGCAGTATTTT
.	.	15	TRBJ1-6	TRBV28	CASSKGGGYNSPLHF	TGTGCCAGCAGTAAGGGGGGGGGCTATAATTCACCCCTCCACTTT
.	.	10	TRBJ1-1	TRBV7-9	CASSATEAFF	TGTGCCAGCAGCGCCACTGAAGCTTTCTTT
TRBD2	.	18	TRBJ2-1	TRBV7-9	CASSLEVGAGDSYNEQFF	TGTGCCAGCAGCTTAGAGGTGGGAGCGGGGGACTCCTACAATGAGCAGTTCTTC
.	.	15	TRBJ1-2	TRBV29-1	CSVDSILEGEDGYTF	TGCAGCGTTGACTCTATTTTGGAGGGTGAGGATGGCTACACCTTC
TRBD1	.	13	TRBJ1-1	TRBV10-2	CASGDRGGTEAFF	TGCGCCAGCGGTGACAGGGGGGGCACTGAAGCTTTCTTT
TRBD1	.	13	TRBJ1-2	TRBV6-1	CASSDRGNYGYTF	TGTGCCAGCAGTGACAGGGGGAACTATGGCTACACCTTC
.	.	13	TRBJ2-7	TRBV29-1	CSVDAGASYEQYF	TGCAGCGTGGACGCGGGGGCCTCCTACGAGCAGTACTTC
TRBD2	.	16	TRBJ2-3	TRBV7-2	CASSSRSGGYTDTQYF	TGTGCCAGCAGCTCCCGTAGCGGGGGGTACACAGATACGCAGTATTTT
TRBD2	.	13	TRBJ2-7	TRBV2	CASEAGPSYEQYF	TGTGCCAGCGAAGCGGGGCCTTCCTACGAGCAGTACTTC
.	.	11	TRBJ1-2	TRBV6-5	CASQDLEGYTF	TGTGCCAGCCAAGATTTGGAAGGCTACACCTTC
TRBD1	.	16	TRBJ1-5	TRBV24-1	CATAPGQGASNQPQHF	TGTGCCACCGCGCCCGGGCAGGGGGCCAGCAATCAGCCCCAGCATTTT
.	.	12	TRBJ1-2	TRBV30	CAWTPPGYGYTF	TGTGCCTGGACCCCCCCGGGGTATGGCTACACCTTC
.	.	14	TRBJ1-4	TRBV5-6	CASSLGAGREKLFF	TGTGCCAGCTCCCTCGGGGCAGGGCGAGAAAAACTGTTTTTT
TRBD1	.	11	TRBJ2-7	TRBV20-1	CSAQGAYEQYF	TGCAGTGCTCAGGGGGCCTACGAGCAGTACTTC
.	.	13	TRBJ1-5	TRBV7-2	CASSLATDQPQHF	TGTGCCAGCAGCTTAGCAACGGATCAGCCCCAGCATTTT
.	.	17	TRBJ1-1	TRBV18	CASSPPSGAFLYTEAFF	TGTGCCAGCTCACCACCGTCGGGGGCGTTCCTGTACACTGAAGCTTTCTTT
.	once	13	TRBJ1-2	TRBV6-2/TRBV6-3	CASSNRENYGYTF	TGTGCCAGCAGTAACCGGGAGAACTATGGCTACACCTTC
TRBD1	.	16	TRBJ1-1	TRBV5-1	CASSSTGDRGLGRAFF	TGCGCCAGCAGCTCCACGGGGGACAGGGGGCTGGGAAGAGCTTTCTTT